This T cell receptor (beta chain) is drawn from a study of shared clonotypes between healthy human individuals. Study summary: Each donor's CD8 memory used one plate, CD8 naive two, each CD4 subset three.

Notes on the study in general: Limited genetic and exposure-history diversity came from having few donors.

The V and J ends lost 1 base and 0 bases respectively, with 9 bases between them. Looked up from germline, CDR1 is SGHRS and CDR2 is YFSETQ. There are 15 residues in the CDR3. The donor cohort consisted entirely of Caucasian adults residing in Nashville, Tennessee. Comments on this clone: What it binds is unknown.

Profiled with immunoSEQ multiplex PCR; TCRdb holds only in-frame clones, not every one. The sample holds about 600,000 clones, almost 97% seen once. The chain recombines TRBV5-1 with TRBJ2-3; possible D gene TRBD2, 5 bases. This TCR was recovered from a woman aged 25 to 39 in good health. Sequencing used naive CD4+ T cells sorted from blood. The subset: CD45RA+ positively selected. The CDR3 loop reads CASSLMSGSTDTQYF. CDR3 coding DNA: TGCGCCAGCAGCTTGATGAGCGGAAGCACAGATACGCAGTATTTT.